One T cell receptor (beta chain) is described in this entry. What this receptor recognizes is not known. Per-base qualities were not stored, and no clone one base away is much larger. Collaborating institutions collected whole blood in K2EDTA tubes following their own protocols. For TCRbeta analysis, collaborators shipped samples in one of three forms: frozen whole blood, isolated PBMCs, or DNA extracted from either of those sample types. The entry originates in a study of blood T cell repertoires in COVID-19 (dated by TCRdb to the early 2020s). In the study overall: Collaborator samples came from the United States, Italy and Spain and covered acute and convalescent phases of COVID-19. The prospective study material was composed of cDNA or gDNA derived from T cells, B-cell-depleted T cells, or PBMCs. The dataset comprised deeply sampled blood TCRbeta repertoires from subjects exposed to, actively infected with, or recovered from COVID-19. The repertoires were made available in a free public database intended to serve as a resource for research on the immune response to SARS-CoV-2. Samples came from the ongoing ImmuneRACE study (first 160 participants) plus 1,254 subjects from 6 global collaborators. The sample metadata nearly always contained a de-identified subject ID, COVID-19 status, age in years and sex. Where available, HLA class I and class II types were taken from metadata supplied by the sample provider and were not determined by assay-based typing. Points the paper makes about the study in general: The quantity of clinical and demographic metadata differed by source and by participant and was supplied without curation.

The germline V end is reduced by 4 bases and the J end by 8 bases; junction bases left unmatched: 10. The CDR3, from cysteine to phenylalanine, totals 15 residues. The entry retains the CDR3 DNA only, 45 bases that are in frame from base 1. The germline V gene encodes CDR1 MRHNA and CDR2 SNTAGT. The immunoSEQ Assay, a bias-controlled multiplex PCR, was used to amplify TCRbeta CDR3 regions from genomic DNA. The source study handled its data this way. Nucleated cell counts per sample were estimated from amplification of reference gene primers within the assay. To quantify the absolute abundance of each unique TCRbeta CDR3 rearrangement, sequence reads were collapsed and filtered. For each sample, productive Simpson clonality was calculated as the square root of Simpson's diversity index across productive rearrangements. The source is immuneACCESS, and TCRdb retained only in-frame sequences with V and J called. Part of the clones is not carried over; for the studies checked, unresolved V genes explain less than half of this, and the remainder is unexplained. V and J calls plus clone size are reproduced from that table; the DNA served to infer D and trimming. The table for this sample lists about 130,000 clones; approximately 83% of them were counted only once. Roughly 3% of the sample rests with the top ten.

This receptor chain uses TRBV6-4 and TRBJ1-4; 7 junctional bases match TRBD1. Sequencing was carried out using peripheral blood. The receptor's source is an elderly woman with acute or convalescent COVID-19. The CDR3 sequence is CASSGRAGGFEKLFF. The DNA reads TGTGCCAGCAGTGGTAGGGCAGGGGGGTTCGAAAAACTGTTTTTT.